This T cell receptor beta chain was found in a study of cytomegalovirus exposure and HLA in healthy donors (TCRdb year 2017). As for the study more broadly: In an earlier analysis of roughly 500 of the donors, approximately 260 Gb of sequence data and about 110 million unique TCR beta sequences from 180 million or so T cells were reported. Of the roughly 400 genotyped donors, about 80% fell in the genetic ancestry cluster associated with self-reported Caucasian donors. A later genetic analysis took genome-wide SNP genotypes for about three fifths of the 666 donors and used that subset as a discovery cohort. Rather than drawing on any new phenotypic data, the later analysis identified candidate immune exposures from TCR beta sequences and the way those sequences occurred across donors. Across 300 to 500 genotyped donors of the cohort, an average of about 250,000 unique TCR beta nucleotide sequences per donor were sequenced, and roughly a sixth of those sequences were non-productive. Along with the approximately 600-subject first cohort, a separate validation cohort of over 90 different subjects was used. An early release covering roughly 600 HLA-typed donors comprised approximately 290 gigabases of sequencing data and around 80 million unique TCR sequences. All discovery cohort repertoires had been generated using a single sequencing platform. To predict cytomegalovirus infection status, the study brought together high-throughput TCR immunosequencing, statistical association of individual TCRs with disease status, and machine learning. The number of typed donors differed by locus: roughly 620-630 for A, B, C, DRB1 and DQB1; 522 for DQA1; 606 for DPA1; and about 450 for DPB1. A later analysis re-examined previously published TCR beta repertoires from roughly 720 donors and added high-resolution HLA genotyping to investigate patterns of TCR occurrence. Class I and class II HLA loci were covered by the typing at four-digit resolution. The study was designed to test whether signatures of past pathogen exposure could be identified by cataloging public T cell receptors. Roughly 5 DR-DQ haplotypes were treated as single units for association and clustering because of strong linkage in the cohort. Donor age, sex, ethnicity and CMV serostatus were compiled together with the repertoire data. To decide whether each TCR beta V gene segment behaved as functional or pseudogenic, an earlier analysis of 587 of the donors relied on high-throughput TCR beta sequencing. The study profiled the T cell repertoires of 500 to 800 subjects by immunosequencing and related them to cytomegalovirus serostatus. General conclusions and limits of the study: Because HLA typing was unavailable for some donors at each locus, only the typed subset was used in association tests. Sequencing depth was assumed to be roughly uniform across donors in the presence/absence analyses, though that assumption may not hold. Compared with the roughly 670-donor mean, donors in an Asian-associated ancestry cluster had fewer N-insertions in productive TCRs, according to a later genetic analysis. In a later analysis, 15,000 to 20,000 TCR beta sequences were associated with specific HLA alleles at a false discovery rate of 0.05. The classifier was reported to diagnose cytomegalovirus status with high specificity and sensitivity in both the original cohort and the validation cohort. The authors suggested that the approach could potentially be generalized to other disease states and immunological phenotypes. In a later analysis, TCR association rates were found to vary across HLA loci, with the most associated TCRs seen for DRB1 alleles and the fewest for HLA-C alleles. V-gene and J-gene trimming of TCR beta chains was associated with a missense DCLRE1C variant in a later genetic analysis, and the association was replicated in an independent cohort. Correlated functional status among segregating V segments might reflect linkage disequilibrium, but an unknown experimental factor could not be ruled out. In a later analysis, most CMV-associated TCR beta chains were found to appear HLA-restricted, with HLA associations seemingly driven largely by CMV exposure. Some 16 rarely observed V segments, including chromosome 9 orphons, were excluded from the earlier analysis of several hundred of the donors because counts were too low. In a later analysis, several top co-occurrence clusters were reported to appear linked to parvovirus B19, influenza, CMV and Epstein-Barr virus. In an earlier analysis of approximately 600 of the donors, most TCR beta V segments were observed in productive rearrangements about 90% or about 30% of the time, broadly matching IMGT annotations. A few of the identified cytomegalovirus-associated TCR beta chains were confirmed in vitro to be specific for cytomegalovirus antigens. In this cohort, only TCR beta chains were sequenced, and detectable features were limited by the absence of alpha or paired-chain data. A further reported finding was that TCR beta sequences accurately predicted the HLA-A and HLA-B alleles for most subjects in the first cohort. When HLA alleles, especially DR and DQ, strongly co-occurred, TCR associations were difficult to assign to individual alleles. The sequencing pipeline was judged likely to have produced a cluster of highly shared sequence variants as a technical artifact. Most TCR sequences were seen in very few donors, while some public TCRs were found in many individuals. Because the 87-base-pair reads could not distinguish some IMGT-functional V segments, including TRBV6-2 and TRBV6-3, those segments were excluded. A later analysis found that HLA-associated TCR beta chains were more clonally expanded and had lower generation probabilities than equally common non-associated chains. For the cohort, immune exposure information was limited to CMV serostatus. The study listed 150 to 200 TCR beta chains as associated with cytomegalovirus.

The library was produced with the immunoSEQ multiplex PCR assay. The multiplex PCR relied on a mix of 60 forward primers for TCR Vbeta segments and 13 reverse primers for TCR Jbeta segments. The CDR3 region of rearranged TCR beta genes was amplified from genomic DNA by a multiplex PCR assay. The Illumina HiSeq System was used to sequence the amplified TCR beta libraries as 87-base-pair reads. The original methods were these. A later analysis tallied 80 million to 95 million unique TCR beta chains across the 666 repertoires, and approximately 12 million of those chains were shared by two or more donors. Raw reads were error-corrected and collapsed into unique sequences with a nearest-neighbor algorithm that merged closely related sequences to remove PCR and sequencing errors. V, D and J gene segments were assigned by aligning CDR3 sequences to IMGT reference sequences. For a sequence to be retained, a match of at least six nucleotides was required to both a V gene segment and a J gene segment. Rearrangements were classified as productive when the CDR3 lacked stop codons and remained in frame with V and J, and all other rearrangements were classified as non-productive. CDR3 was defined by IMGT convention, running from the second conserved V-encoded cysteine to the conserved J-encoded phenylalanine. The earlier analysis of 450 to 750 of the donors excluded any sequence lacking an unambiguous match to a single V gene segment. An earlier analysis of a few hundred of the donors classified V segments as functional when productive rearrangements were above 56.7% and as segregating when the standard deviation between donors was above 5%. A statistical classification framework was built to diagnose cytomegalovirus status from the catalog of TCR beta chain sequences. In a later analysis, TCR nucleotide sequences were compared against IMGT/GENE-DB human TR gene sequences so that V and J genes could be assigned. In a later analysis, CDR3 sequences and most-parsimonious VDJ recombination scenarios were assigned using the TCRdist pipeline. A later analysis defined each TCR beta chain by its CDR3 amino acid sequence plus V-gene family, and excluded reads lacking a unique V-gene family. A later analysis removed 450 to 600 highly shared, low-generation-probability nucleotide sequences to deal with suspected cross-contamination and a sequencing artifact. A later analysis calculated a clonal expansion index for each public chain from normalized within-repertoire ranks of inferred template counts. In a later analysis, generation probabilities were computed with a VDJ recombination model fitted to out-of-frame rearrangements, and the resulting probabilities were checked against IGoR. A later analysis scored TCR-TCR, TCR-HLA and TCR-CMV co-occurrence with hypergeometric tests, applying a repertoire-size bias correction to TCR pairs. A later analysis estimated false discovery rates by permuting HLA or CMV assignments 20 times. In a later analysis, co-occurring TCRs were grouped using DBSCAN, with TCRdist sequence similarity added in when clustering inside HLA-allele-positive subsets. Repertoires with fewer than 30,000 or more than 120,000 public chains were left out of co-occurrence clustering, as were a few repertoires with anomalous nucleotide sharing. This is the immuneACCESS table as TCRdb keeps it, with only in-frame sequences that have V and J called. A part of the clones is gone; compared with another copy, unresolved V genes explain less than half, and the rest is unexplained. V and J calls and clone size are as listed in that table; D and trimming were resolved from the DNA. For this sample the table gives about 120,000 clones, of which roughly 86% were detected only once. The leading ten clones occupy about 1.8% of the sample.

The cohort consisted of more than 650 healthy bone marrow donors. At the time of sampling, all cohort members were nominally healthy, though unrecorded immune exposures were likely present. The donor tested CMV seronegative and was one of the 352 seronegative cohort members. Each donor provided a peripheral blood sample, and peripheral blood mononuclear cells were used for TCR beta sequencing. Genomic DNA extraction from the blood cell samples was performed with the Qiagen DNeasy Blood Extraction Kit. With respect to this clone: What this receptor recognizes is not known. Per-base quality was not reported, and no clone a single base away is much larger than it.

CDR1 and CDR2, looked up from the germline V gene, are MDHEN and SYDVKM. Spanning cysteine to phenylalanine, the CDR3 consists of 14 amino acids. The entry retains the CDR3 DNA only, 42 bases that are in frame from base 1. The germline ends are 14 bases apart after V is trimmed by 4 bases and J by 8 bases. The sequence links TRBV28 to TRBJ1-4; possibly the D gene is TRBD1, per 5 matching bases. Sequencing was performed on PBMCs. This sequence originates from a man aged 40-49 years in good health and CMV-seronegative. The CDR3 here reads CASSSTGDEEKLFF. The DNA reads TGTGCCAGCAGTTCAACGGGGGATGAGGAAAAACTGTTTTTT.